This entry describes one TCR beta chain. The data derive from a study of blood T cell repertoires in COVID-19. Across the whole study: Italy, Spain and the United States were the sources of the convalescent and acute COVID-19 samples. T cells, B-cell-depleted T cells, or PBMCs supplied cDNA or gDNA.

This CDR3 is built from 12 residues. V shed 4 bases and J 15 bases; nucleotides not matched to a gene: 7. Germline CDR1 and CDR2: LGHDT and YNNKEL (reference sequence). Original data processing: Estimated nucleated cell counts came from reference gene primer amplification. Profiling relied on immunoSEQ multiplex PCR, and the TCRdb table lists in-frame clones only, not all of them. The DNA gave D and trimming, while V, J and clone size come from that table. The profile shows some 66,000 clones, 85% to 90% of them singletons. The clonotype was recovered from a man aged 50 to 59 with active COVID-19. The specimen sequenced was peripheral blood. The chain employs TRBV3-1 (or the pseudogene TRBV3-2) and TRBJ2-1; 9 nucleotides match TRBD1. CDR3: CASSPRGQGPFF. In nucleotides, the CDR3 is TGTGCCAGCAGCCCGCGGGGACAGGGCCCGTTCTTC.